This T cell receptor beta chain came from a study of shared clonotypes between healthy human individuals. Turning to the study itself: Those who served as donors were two women and a few men between the ages of 18 and 49.

It was on ten immunoSEQ deep assay plates that unsorted PBMC DNA was sequenced. Original processing notes: ImmunoSEQ output lacked quality scores and full-length reads, limiting matched filtering. Repertoires were generated with immunoSEQ multiplex PCR, while TCRdb's copy carries only in-frame clones and drops some. The V and J calls and clone size were taken over from that table, and D and trimming were inferred from the DNA. The sample includes some 480,000 clones, around 79% of them seen just once. The J segment lost 8 bases and the V segment lost 4 bases, leaving 9 bases of the junction unmatched. CDR3 size: 15 residues. Germline-derived CDR1 and CDR2 are SGHAT and FQNNGV. Genomic DNA came from 70 million to 100 million PBMCs in unsorted samples.

The TCR was taken from a woman aged 40 to 50 in good health. Some clones in this sample may be carry-over from other donors' samples. The V call is TRBV11-2, the J call TRBJ2-1; 9 nucleotides match TRBD1. The sequenced sample consisted of PBMCs. The CDR3 is CASSSYRDRVHEQFF. CDR3 DNA sequence: TGTGCCAGCAGCTCATACCGGGACAGGGTCCATGAGCAGTTCTTC. Full variable domain (rest looked up from reference TRBV11-2 and TRBJ2-1): EAGVAQSPRYKIIEKRQSVAFWCNPISGHATLYWYQQILGQGPKLLIQFQNNGVVDDSQLPKDRFSAERLKGVDSTLKIQPAKLEDSAVYLCASSSYRDRVHEQFFGPGTRLTVL.